The 25 T cell receptor beta chains below all came from one sample that was sequenced in a study of shared clonotypes between healthy human individuals. Terminally differentiated effector memory CD45RA+ cells were excluded from the naive CD8 cells, which were CD45RO-negative and positively selected for CCR7. Sequencing used immunoSEQ multiplex PCR; TCRdb keeps in-frame clones, though not all of them. The table shows around 1.9 million clones, with approximately 94% occurring only once. The sample consisted of naive CD8+ T cells from PBMCs. The source is a man in his late teens or twenties in good health. Some clones in this sample may be carry-over from other donors' samples.

The chain has TRBV9 and TRBJ2-3; 9 nucleotides line up with TRBD1. The CDR3 is made up of 16 amino acids. Germline V lookup: CDR1 SGDLS, CDR2 YYNGEE. V trimming: 4 bases; J trimming: 1 base; junction bases outside the gene matches: 7. CDR3 sequence reads: CASSRRTGVGTDTQYF. In DNA, the CDR3 is TGTGCCAGCAGCAGACGGACAGGGGTAGGCACAGATACGCAGTATTTT.

The chain carries TRBV2 and TRBJ2-7; perhaps TRBD2 as D (5 bases). The germline gives CDR1 SNHLY, CDR2 FYNNEI. The CDR3 loop spans 14 amino acids. Trimming left V 6 bases short and J 0 bases short, with 12 bases between. CDR3 nucleotides: TGTGCCAGCAGCCCCGGGGTTGCCTCCTACGAGCAGTACTTC. This encodes CASSPGVASYEQYF.

The genes are TRBV27 and TRBJ1-2; D call uncertain. CDR1 is MNHEY and CDR2 is SMNVEV in the germline V gene (reference sequence). CDR3 length: 14 residues. V was shortened by 4 bases and J by 3 bases, with 12 bases between the two germline ends. CDR3 loop: CASSSLMGYYGYTF. The DNA for the CDR3 is TGTGCCAGCAGTTCATTAATGGGCTACTATGGCTACACCTTC.

V is TRBV7-9 and J is TRBJ2-4, with 11 bases matching TRBD2. The germline CDR1 and CDR2 sequences are SEHNR and FQNEAQ (reference sequence). The CDR3 is made up of 16 amino acids. Losses at the gene ends were 5 bases for V and 1 base for J; bases not matched to a gene: 4. CDR3 protein: CASSPGTSGAKNIQYF. DNA of the CDR3: TGTGCCAGCAGCCCCGGGACTAGCGGCGCCAAAAACATTCAGTACTTC.

The V gene is TRBV7-9, the J gene TRBJ2-1; 11 bases match TRBD2. V lost 0 bases to trimming and J lost 9 bases; unmatched junction nucleotides: 1. The germline CDR1 and CDR2 sequences are SEHNR and FQNEAQ (reference sequence). The CDR3 loop spans 14 amino acids. The CDR3 reads CASSLALAGVEQFF. The CDR3 nucleotides are TGTGCCAGCAGCTTAGCACTAGCGGGAGTTGAGCAGTTCTTC.

The rearrangement joins TRBV5-6 to TRBJ1-6; perhaps TRBD1 as D (5 bases). This CDR3 spans 14 amino acids. CDR1 is SGHDT and CDR2 is YYEEEE in the germline V gene. Trimming stripped 2 bases from V and 9 bases from J, with 12 bases between. The CDR3 region has the DNA TGTGCCAGCAGCTTTGGTGTCGACAGTTCACCCCTCCACTTT. Amino acids: CASSFGVDSSPLHF.

This clone has only one observation. This chain joins TRBV7-3 and TRBJ2-1; maybe TRBD1 (6 bases). V lost 2 bases, J lost 2 bases, and 16 bases lay in between. CDR3 length equals 17 residues. Germline CDR1 SGHTA, CDR2 FQGTGA. The CDR3 reads CASSLDGGRGPYNEQFF. The CDR3 region has the DNA TGTGCCAGCAGCTTAGATGGGGGCAGGGGTCCCTACAATGAGCAGTTCTTC.

The gene calls are TRBV29-1 and TRBJ1-2; 7 bases line up with TRBD1. The J segment lost 0 bases and the V segment lost 7 bases, leaving 5 bases of the junction unmatched. Germline CDR1 SQVTM, CDR2 ANQGSEA. The CDR3 has 13 amino acids. The CDR3 DNA follows: TGCAGCGCCCCGGGACAGCCTAACTATGGCTACACCTTC. The encoded protein is CSAPGQPNYGYTF.

This chain joins TRBV28 and TRBJ2-3, with TRBD2 matching 8 bases. This CDR3 comprises 16 residues. The ends lost 2 bases at V and 5 bases at J; junction bases unmatched: 9. Germline V gene lookup returns CDR1 MDHEN and CDR2 SYDVKM. CDR3 sequence (DNA): TGTGCCAGCAGTTTACCCCCCCGGCTAGCGGGAGATACGCAGTATTTT. Its translation: CASSLPPRLAGDTQYF.

The sample holds one count of this clone. This chain joins TRBV27 and TRBJ2-1, with 11 bases aligning to TRBD2. The CDR3 is made up of 15 amino acids. V gave up 6 bases and J gave up 6 bases; unmatched junction bases: 7. Per the germline V gene, CDR1 is MNHEY and CDR2 is SMNVEV (reference sequence). The CDR3 DNA reads TGTGCCAGCAGCCGACTGGGACTAGCGGCCAATGAGCAGTTCTTC. This gives the protein CASSRLGLAANEQFF.

V and J are TRBV4-1 and TRBJ1-5; D is unclear. Trimming stripped 1 base from V and 0 bases from J, with 10 bases between. From germline, CDR1 is MGHRA and CDR2 YSYEKL. The CDR3 loop spans 16 amino acids. CDR3 sequence: CASSQGWADSNQPQHF. DNA for the CDR3: TGCGCCAGCAGCCAAGGTTGGGCGGATAGCAATCAGCCCCAGCATTTT.

V usage is TRBV10-2 and J usage is TRBJ2-7; the match to TRBD2 covers 9 bases. The CDR3 spans 16 residues. The germline gives CDR1 WSHSY, CDR2 SAAADI. V dropped 2 bases and J dropped 0; count of bases not matched to a gene: 5. The CDR3 region is CASSESGGRVSYEQYF. CDR3 nucleotides: TGCGCCAGCAGTGAGAGTGGCGGGAGGGTCTCCTACGAGCAGTACTTC.

The V and J genes are TRBV28 and TRBJ2-1; unclear D gene. V shed 3 bases and J shed 2 bases, with 11 bases lying between them. The CDR3 length is 15 residues. From germline, CDR1 is MDHEN and CDR2 SYDVKM. The CDR3 loop reads CASSLRPSAYNEQFF. CDR3 DNA: TGTGCCAGCAGTTTGCGTCCATCTGCCTACAATGAGCAGTTCTTC.

This rearrangement joins TRBV19 to TRBJ1-5; 10 bases align to TRBD1. The germline V gene encodes CDR1 LNHDA and CDR2 SQIVND (reference sequence). The CDR3 has 13 amino acids. V dropped 8 bases and J dropped 7; count of bases not matched to a gene: 5. The CDR3 DNA reads as TGTGCCAGTTGGACAGGGGGGTGGCAGCCCCAGCATTTT. Translated, it gives CASWTGGWQPQHF.

Remarks on this clone: A read error may produce the germline difference seen at one junction end. The chain has TRBV20-1 and TRBJ1-1; tentatively, D is TRBD1 (6 bases). This CDR3 comprises 8 residues. Per the germline V gene, CDR1 is DFQATT and CDR2 is SNEGSKA (reference sequence). The CDR3 here is CSVAGQAF. The CDR3 nucleotides read TGCAGTGTTGCGGGACAAGCATTT.

The chain joins TRBV28 to TRBJ2-6, with D unclear. Germline assignment: CDR1 MDHEN and CDR2 SYDVKM. The ends were cut back, 5 bases at V and 3 bases at J, with 11 bases in the middle. The CDR3 has 15 residues. CDR3 DNA: TGTGCCAGCAGTCCTCTCGCGCTTGGGGCCAACGTCCTGACTTTC. Encoded protein: CASSPLALGANVLTF.

V is TRBV6-5 and J is TRBJ2-7; tentatively, D is TRBD1 (5 bases). The CDR3 has 15 residues. Looked up from germline, CDR1 is MNHEY and CDR2 is SVGAGI. Between the trimmed V and J ends, which lost 0 bases and 7 bases, there was a span of 16 bases. CDR3 sequence (DNA): TGTGCCAGCAGTTACTCGGCGCAGGGAATAGGGGAGCAGTACTTC. Its translation is CASSYSAQGIGEQYF.

This clone was observed once. The same CDR3 can be traced to other DNA sequences in this sample. This chain connects TRBV7-9 to TRBJ2-7, with no clear D. Trimming stripped 3 bases from V and 0 bases from J, with 3 bases between. Germline CDR1 SEHNR, CDR2 FQNEAQ (reference sequence). The CDR3 spans 12 residues. DNA for the CDR3: TGTGCCAGCAGCTTTACCTCCTACGAGCAGTACTTC. Encoded protein: CASSFTSYEQYF. Variable domain in full (rest from reference TRBV7-9 and TRBJ2-7): DTGVSQNPRHKITKRGQNVTFRCDPISEHNRLYWYRQTLGQGPEFLTYFQNEAQLEKSRLLSDRFSAERPKGSFSTLEIQRTEQGDSAMYLCASSFTSYEQYFGPGTRLTVT.

This rearrangement joins TRBV12-5 to TRBJ2-3, with 7 bases identical to TRBD1. Unmatched junction bases numbered 6, after V lost 6 bases and J lost 0 bases. The germline V gene encodes CDR1 LGHNT and CDR2 FRNRAP. The length of the CDR3 is 15 residues. CDR3 loop: CASGRDSYSTDTQYF. The DNA for the CDR3 is TGTGCTAGTGGACGGGACAGCTATAGCACAGATACGCAGTATTTT.

This chain connects TRBV27 to TRBJ1-4; 9 positions agree with TRBD1. Trimming cost V 4 bases and J 6 bases; bases outside gene matches: 6. Germline CDR1 and CDR2: MNHEY and SMNVEV (reference sequence). The length of the CDR3 is 15 residues. CDR3 sequence: CASSSRRTGDEKLFF. The CDR3 region has the DNA TGTGCCAGCAGTTCGCGTCGGACAGGGGATGAAAAACTGTTTTTT.

The chain carries TRBV2 and TRBJ2-2; no reliable D call. Germline CDR1 is SNHLY and CDR2 is FYNNEI. Trimming cost V 1 base and J 6 bases, with 12 bases left between them. The CDR3 has 15 residues. The DNA of the CDR3 is TGTGCCAGCAGTGAAGGGACGATAAAGGCCGGGGAGCTGTTTTTT. It encodes CASSEGTIKAGELFF.

Details on this clone: The same CDR3 is also encoded by other DNA sequences in this sample. The V call is TRBV27, the J call TRBJ2-1; D call uncertain. V gave up 0 bases and J gave up 3 bases, with 6 bases separating them. Germline V CDR1 and CDR2: MNHEY, SMNVEV (reference sequence). The CDR3 has 14 residues. CDR3 sequence reads: CASSLSVSYNEQFF. The DNA for the CDR3 is TGTGCCAGCAGTTTATCAGTCAGCTACAATGAGCAGTTCTTC.

With regard to this clone: Other DNA variants within this sample encode the same CDR3. The chain joins TRBV5-1 to TRBJ1-1, with no clear D. Germline CDR1 is SGHRS and CDR2 is YFSETQ. V gave up 0 bases and J gave up 8 bases, with 5 bases separating them. The CDR3 has 11 amino acids. The CDR3 nucleotides are TGCGCCAGCAGCTTGGACAGAGAAGCTTTCTTT. It is translated as CASSLDREAFF.

V is TRBV12-2 and J is TRBJ2-7; the table's D call of TRBD1 was not tested on the DNA. TRBV12-2 is annotated as a pseudogene. This CDR3 is 15 amino acids long. The CDR3 DNA follows: TGTGCAAGTCGCTTAAGGAGGACAGGGCCCTACGAGCAGTACTTC. Protein product: CASRLRRTGPYEQYF.

The chain joins TRBV7-3 to TRBJ1-3, with a tentative D call TRBD1 (5 bases). CDR1 is SGHTA, CDR2 FQGTGA, per germline. Deletions cut 9 bases from V and 0 bases from J, with 15 bases between. The CDR3 length is 15 residues. CDR3 amino acids: CARCMGLTSGNTIYF. In DNA form, the CDR3 reads TGTGCCAGGTGTATGGGGCTAACCTCTGGAAACACCATATATTTT.